This is a list of T cell receptor beta chains from one sample in a study of T cells in Graves' hyperthyroidism and ophthalmopathy. A single record per CDR3 protein comes from TCRdb applying MiXCR to the multiplex PCR reads. The sample shows 500,000 to 650,000 distinct CDR3 sequences, around 15% of them seen only once. Sequenced input: blood. The receptors derive from a woman in her forties or fifties with Graves' ophthalmopathy. CDR3s include the opening cysteine and the closing phenylalanine or tryptophan.

V gene	J gene	CDR3 protein
TRBV6-2/TRBV6-3	TRBJ2-3	CASQRESSGRLADTQYF
TRBV18	TRBJ1-1	CASSPPDRGDNTEAFF
TRBV20-1	TRBJ1-5	CSASMDTSNQPQHF
TRBV30	TRBJ1-2	CAWSVRMTGGYTF
TRBV20-1	TRBJ2-7	CSARTLDASYEQYF
TRBV7-3	TRBJ2-7	CASSPQGDGNEQYF
TRBV19	TRBJ2-7	CASRRFPSDYEQYF
TRBV11-1	TRBJ2-2	CASSFGTGATGELFF
TRBV12-3/TRBV12-4	TRBJ2-1	CASSQRLAGGVQNEQFF
TRBV4-1	TRBJ1-2	CASTNTPVINYGYTF
TRBV29-1	TRBJ2-5	CSVRLETQYF
TRBV7-2	TRBJ2-7	CASSLADQGFYEQYF
TRBV18	TRBJ1-5	CASSPPVPNQPQHF
TRBV5-4	TRBJ1-1	CASSPPGGHTEAFF
TRBV24-1	TRBJ1-2	CATSDRTGQGYTF
TRBV5-1	TRBJ2-3	CASSPSDRGGADTQYF
TRBV7-8	TRBJ2-2	CASSFFREAGELFF
TRBV27	TRBJ2-5	CASSFSQAPRETQYF
TRBV28	TRBJ2-2	CASTPGFNTGELFF
TRBV4-3	TRBJ2-2	CASSLGTSGTNAGELFF
TRBV28	TRBJ1-2	CAGRPRGRGYGYTF
TRBV20-1	TRBJ1-1	CSARDYRGMNTEAFF
TRBV5-5	TRBJ1-3	CASTPLGTGTGNTIYF
TRBV20-1	TRBJ2-3	CTHSWYGPTDTQYF
TRBV28	TRBJ2-3	CASSFSQGTDTQYF
TRBV13	TRBJ2-7	CASSFSSSSYEQYF
TRBV7-2	TRBJ2-1	CASSLSSGYNEQFF
TRBV28	TRBJ2-2	CASILEIGANTGELFF
TRBV12-3/TRBV12-4	TRBJ2-1	CASTTRRSVSYNEQFF
TRBV29-1	TRBJ2-6	CSVPDRSGANVLTF
TRBV4-1	TRBJ1-5	CASSQDGFQPQHF
TRBV20-1	TRBJ2-2	CSARDLFLGELFF
TRBV29-1	TRBJ2-6	CSAGSGANVLTF
TRBV7-9	TRBJ1-5	CASSLTGLSNQPQHF
TRBV27	TRBJ1-3	CASSLNVPAPGNTIYF
TRBV6-2/TRBV6-3	TRBJ2-7	CASSYPEEQYF
TRBV7-3	TRBJ2-1	CASSSQGHNEQFF
TRBV5-5	TRBJ2-7	CASSQDDGQAYEQYF
TRBV14	TRBJ2-5	CASSQPRYEQETQYF
TRBV5-1	TRBJ2-2	CASSLVSGENTGELFF